This TCR beta chain was retrieved from a study of OX40 agonist ivuxolimab in advanced cancers. Study outcomes and limitations: Patients with a partial response at 0.1-3.0 mg/kg had among the lowest clonal expansion. In a subset of nonresponders, normalized T-cell clonal expansion was also low. Researchers report that CD8+ T cells had, on average, more expanded clones than CD4+.

Repertoires were generated with immunoSEQ multiplex PCR, while TCRdb's copy carries only in-frame clones and drops some. The table includes more than 60,000 clones, roughly four fifths detected once. Worth noting for this clone: As yet, its antigen is unknown.

Trimming cost V 5 bases and J 1 base; bases outside gene matches: 5. CDR1 and CDR2 from the germline V gene are SGHTA and FQGTGA. The CDR3 spans 16 residues. This sequence originates from an adult with an advanced solid tumor such as melanoma, head and neck, liver or kidney cancer. The source material was CD4+ or CD8+ T cells sorted from blood, sampled in a trial of the OX40 agonist ivuxolimab. The chain employs TRBV7-3 and TRBJ2-1; 10 nucleotides align to TRBD2. The CDR3 DNA is TGTGCCAGCAGCCCCAATAGCGGGGGGTCCTACAATGAGCAGTTCTTC. Translating gives CASSPNSGGSYNEQFF.